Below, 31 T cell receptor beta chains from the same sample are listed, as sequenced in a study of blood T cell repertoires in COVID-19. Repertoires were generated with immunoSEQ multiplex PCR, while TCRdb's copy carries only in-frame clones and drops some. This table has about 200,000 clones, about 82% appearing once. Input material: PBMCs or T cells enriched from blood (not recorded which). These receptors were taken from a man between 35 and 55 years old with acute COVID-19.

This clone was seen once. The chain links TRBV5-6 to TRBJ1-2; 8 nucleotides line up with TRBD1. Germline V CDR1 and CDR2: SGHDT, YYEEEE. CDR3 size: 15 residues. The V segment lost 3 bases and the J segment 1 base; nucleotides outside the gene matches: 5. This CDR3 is CASSSRTGLNYGYTF. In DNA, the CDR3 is TGTGCCAGCAGCTCCCGGACAGGGCTTAACTATGGCTACACCTTC. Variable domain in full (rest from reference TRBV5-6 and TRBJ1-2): DAGVTQSPTHLIKTRGQQVTLRCSPKSGHDTVSWYQQALGQGPQFIFQYYEEEERQRGNFPDRFSGHQFPNYSSELNVNALLLGDSALYLCASSSRTGLNYGYTFGSGTRLTVV.

The CDR3 region is CASSGSGQVTGELFF. As DNA, the CDR3 is TGTGCCAGCAGTGGATCAGGCCAGGTGACCGGGGAGCTGTTTTTT. The rearrangement links TRBV2 to TRBJ2-2; the D is unclear. V gave up 4 bases and J gave up 5 bases, with 14 bases separating them. Germline V gives CDR1 SNHLY, CDR2 FYNNEI. CDR3 size: 15 residues.

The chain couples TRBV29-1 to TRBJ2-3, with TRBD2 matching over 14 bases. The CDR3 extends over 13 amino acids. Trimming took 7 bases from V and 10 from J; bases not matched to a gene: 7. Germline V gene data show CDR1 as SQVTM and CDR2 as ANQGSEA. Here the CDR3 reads CSDTGTSGSAQYF. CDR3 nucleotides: TGCAGCGATACCGGGACTAGCGGGAGTGCGCAGTATTTT.

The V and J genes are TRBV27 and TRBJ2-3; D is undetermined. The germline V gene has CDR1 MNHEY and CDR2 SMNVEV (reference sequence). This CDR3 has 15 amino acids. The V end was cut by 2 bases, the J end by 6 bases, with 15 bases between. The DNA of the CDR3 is TGTGCCAGCAGTTTAGTCAGTAATCCCGCCGATACGCAGTATTTT. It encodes CASSLVSNPADTQYF.

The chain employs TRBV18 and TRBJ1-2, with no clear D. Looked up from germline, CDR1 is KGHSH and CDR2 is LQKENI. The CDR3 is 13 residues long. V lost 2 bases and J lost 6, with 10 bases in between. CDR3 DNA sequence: TGTGCCAGCTCACCAGGAGGAGAGGATGGCTACACCTTC. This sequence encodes CASSPGGEDGYTF.

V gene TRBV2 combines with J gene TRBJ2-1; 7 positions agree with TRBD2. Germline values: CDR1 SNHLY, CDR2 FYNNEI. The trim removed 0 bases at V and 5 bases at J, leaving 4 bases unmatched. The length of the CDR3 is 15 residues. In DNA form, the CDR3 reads TGTGCCAGCAGTGAAGCGCTAGCGGAAGACAATGAGCAGTTCTTC. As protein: CASSEALAEDNEQFF.

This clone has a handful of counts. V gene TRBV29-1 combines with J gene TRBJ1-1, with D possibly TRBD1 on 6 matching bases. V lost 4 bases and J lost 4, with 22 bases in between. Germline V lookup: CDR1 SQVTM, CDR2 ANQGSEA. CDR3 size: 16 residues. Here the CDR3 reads CSVGGGRELVTTEAFF. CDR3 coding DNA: TGCAGCGTTGGCGGGGGGCGCGAGTTGGTGACCACTGAAGCTTTCTTT.

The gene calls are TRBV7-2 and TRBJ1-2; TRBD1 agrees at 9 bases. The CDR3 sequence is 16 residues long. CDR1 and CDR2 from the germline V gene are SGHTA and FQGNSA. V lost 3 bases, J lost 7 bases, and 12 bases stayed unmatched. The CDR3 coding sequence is TGTGCCAGCAGCTTTGGGGGGACAGGGTGGAAGGGTGGCTACACCTTC. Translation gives CASSFGGTGWKGGYTF.

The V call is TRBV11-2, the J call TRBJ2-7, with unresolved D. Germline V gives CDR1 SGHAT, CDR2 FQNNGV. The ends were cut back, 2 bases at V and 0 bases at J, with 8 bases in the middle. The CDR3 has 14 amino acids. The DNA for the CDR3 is TGTGCCAGCAGCTTAACTCCAAGCTCCTACGAGCAGTACTTC. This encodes CASSLTPSSYEQYF.

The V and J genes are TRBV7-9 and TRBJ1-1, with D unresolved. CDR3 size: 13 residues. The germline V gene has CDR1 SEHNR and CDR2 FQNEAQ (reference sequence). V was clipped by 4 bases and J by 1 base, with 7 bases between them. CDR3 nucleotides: TGTGCCAGCAGCTACCTAGGGAACACTGAAGCTTTCTTT. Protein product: CASSYLGNTEAFF.

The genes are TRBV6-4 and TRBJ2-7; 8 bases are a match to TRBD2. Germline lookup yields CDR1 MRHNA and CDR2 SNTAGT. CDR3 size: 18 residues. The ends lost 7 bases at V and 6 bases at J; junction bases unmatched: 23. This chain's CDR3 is CASTVPKGERESAREQYF. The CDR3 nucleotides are TGTGCCAGCACCGTACCAAAGGGAGAGCGGGAGTCAGCCCGCGAGCAGTACTTC.

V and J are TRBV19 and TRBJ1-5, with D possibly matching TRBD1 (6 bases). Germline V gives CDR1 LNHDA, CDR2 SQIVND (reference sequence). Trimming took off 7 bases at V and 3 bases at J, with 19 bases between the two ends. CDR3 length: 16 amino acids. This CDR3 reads CASNAWAGVSNQPQHF. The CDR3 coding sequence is TGTGCCAGTAATGCGTGGGCAGGGGTATCCAATCAGCCCCAGCATTTT.

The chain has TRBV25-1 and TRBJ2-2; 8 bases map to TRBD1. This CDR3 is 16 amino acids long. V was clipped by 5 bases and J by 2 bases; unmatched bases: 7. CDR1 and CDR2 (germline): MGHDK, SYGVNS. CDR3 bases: TGTGCCAGCAGTAACCGACAGGGGTCTAACACCGGGGAGCTGTTTTTT. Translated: CASSNRQGSNTGELFF.

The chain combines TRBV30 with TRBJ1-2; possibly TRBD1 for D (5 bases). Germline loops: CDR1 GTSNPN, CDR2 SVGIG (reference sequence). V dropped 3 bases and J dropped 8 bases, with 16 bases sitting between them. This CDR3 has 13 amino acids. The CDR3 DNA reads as TGTGCCTGGAGCGTCGCGGGGCAGCGCGGCTACACCTTC. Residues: CAWSVAGQRGYTF. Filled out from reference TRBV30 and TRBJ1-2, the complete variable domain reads SQTIHQWPATLVQPVGSPLSLECTVEGTSNPNLYWYRQAAGRGLQLLFYSVGIGQISSEVPQNLSASRPQDRQFILSSKKLLLSDSGFYLCAWSVAGQRGYTFGSGTRLTVV.

The chain's CDR3 is CASSLRAGGGGYTF. DNA of the CDR3: TGTGCCAGCAGTTTACGAGCAGGGGGAGGTGGCTACACCTTC. The chain joins TRBV28 to TRBJ1-2, with 7 bases fitting TRBD1. The V gene's germline CDR1 is MDHEN and CDR2 SYDVKM. This CDR3 has 14 amino acids. V was pared by 2 bases and J by 7 bases, with 7 bases of the junction left unmatched.

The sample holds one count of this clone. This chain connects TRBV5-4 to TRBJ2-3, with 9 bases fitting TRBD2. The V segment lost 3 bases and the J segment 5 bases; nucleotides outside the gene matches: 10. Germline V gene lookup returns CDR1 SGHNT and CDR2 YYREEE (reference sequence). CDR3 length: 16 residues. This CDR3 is CASSSGTSSGGDTQYF. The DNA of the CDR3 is TGTGCCAGCAGCTCAGGGACTAGCTCGGGCGGAGATACGCAGTATTTT.

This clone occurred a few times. CDR3 nucleotides: TGTGCCAGCAGTAACTCCCCGGGACAGGGGGTACCCCCCCAGCATTTT. As protein: CASSNSPGQGVPPQHF. The chain joins TRBV27 to TRBJ1-5, with 11 bases identical to TRBD1. Per the germline V gene, CDR1 is MNHEY and CDR2 is SMNVEV (reference sequence). This CDR3 is built from 16 residues. V lost 5 bases to trimming and J lost 10 bases; unmatched junction nucleotides: 13.

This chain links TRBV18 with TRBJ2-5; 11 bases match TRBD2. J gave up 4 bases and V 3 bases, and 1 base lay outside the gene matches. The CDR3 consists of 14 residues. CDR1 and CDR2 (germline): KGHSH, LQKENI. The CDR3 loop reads CASSPGLAVETQYF. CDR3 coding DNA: TGTGCCAGCTCACCGGGACTAGCGGTAGAGACCCAGTACTTC. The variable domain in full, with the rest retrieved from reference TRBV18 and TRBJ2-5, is NAGVMQNPRHLVRRRGQEARLRCSPMKGHSHVYWYRQLPEEGLKFMVYLQKENIIDESGMPKERFSAEFPKEGPSILRIQQVVRGDSAAYFCASSPGLAVETQYFGPGTRLLVL.

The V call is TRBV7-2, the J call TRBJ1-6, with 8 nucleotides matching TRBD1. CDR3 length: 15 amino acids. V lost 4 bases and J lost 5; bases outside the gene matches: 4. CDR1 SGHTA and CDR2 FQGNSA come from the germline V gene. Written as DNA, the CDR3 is TGTGCCAGCAGCTCACAGGGGGGGAATAATTCACCCCTCCACTTT. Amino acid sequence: CASSSQGGNNSPLHF.

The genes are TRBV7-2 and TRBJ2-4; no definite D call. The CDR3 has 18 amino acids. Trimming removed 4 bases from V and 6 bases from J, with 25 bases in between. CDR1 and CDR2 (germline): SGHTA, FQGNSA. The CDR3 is CASSCHERGSPPLNIQYF. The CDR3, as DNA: TGTGCCAGCAGCTGCCATGAGCGTGGGTCCCCTCCCCTAAACATTCAGTACTTC.

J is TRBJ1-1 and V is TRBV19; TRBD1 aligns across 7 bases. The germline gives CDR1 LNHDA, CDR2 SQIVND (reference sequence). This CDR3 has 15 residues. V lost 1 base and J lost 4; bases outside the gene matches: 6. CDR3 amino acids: CASSIAETGSTEAFF. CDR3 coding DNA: TGTGCCAGTAGTATAGCCGAGACAGGGAGCACTGAAGCTTTCTTT. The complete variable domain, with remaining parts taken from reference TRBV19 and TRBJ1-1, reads DGGITQSPKYLFRKEGQNVTLSCEQNLNHDAMYWYRQDPGQGLRLIYYSQIVNDFQKGDIAEGYSVSREKKESFPLTVTSAQKNPTAFYLCASSIAETGSTEAFFGQGTRLTVV.

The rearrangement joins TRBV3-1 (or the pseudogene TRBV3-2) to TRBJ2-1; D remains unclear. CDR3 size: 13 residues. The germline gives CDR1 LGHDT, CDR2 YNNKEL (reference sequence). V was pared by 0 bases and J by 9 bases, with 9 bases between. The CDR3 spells CASSQDLRGEQFF. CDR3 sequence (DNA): TGTGCCAGCAGCCAAGACTTGCGCGGTGAGCAGTTCTTC.

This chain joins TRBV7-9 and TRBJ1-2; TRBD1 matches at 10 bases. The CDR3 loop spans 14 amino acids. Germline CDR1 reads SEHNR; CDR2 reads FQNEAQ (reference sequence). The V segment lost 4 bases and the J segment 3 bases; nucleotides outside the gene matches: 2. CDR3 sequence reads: CASSSGQGDYGYTF. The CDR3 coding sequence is TGTGCCAGCAGCTCTGGACAGGGGGACTATGGCTACACCTTC.

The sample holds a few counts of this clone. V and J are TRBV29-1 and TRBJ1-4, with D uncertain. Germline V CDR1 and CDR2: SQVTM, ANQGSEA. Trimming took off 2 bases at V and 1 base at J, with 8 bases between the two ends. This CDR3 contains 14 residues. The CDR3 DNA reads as TGCAGCGTTGAATTCTCGGGAACTAATGAAAAACTGTTTTTT. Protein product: CSVEFSGTNEKLFF.

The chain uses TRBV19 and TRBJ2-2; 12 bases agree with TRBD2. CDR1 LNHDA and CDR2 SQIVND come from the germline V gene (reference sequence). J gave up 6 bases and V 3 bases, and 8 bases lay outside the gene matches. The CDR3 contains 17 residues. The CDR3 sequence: CASSIFLAGGLAGELFF. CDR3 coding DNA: TGTGCCAGTAGTATTTTCCTAGCGGGAGGGCTCGCCGGGGAGCTGTTTTTT.

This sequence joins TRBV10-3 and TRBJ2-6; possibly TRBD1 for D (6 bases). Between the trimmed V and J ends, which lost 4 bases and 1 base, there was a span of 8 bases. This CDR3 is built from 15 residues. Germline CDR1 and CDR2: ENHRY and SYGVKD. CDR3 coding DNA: TGTGCCATCAGTGGACAGGATTCTGGGGCCAACGTCCTGACTTTC. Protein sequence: CAISGQDSGANVLTF.

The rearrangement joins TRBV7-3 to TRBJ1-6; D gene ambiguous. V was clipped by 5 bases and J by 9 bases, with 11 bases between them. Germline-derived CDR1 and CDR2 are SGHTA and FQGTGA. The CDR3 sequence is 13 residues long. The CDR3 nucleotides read TGTGCCAGCAGCGCAGGAGGAGGTTCACCCCTCCACTTT. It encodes CASSAGGGSPLHF.

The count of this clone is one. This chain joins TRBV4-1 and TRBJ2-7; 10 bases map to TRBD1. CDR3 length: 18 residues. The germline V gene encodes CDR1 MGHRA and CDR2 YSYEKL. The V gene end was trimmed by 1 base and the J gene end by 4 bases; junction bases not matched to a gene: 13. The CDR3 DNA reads TGCGCCAGCAGCCAAGTTTATTCCCCGGGACAGGGGAGATACGAGCAGTACTTC. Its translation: CASSQVYSPGQGRYEQYF.

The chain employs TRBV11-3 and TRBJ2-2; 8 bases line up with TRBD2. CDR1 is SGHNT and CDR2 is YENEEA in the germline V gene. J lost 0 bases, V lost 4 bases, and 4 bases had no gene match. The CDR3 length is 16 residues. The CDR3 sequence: CASSSGLGPNTGELFF. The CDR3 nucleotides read TGTGCCAGCAGCTCGGGACTAGGACCGAACACCGGGGAGCTGTTTTTT.

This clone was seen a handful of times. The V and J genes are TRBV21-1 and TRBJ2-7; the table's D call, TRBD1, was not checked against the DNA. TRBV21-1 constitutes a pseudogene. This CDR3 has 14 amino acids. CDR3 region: CASSNTRPSYEQYF. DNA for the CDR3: TGTGCCAGCAGCAACACCAGGCCCTCCTACGAGCAGTACTTC.

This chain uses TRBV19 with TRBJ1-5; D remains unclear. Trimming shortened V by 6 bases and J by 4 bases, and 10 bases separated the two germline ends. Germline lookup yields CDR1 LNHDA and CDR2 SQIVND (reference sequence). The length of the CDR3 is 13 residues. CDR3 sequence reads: CASRVGRNQPQHF. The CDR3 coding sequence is TGTGCCAGTAGAGTGGGGAGGAATCAGCCCCAGCATTTT. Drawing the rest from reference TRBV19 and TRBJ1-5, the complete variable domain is DGGITQSPKYLFRKEGQNVTLSCEQNLNHDAMYWYRQDPGQGLRLIYYSQIVNDFQKGDIAEGYSVSREKKESFPLTVTSAQKNPTAFYLCASRVGRNQPQHFGDGTRLSIL.